Listed here are 27 T cell receptor beta chains from one sample, sequenced in a study of human thymus T cells. The repertoire was sequenced with immunoSEQ multiplex PCR; TCRdb's copy has only in-frame clones and lacks some. The sample shows some 44,000 clones, around 95% of them seen only once. Sequencing was carried out using blood. The receptor source for this set is a girl younger than two with a congenital heart defect but otherwise immunologically healthy.

This clone was seen just once. The chain couples TRBV5-1 to TRBJ1-1; D is unclear. CDR1 is SGHRS and CDR2 is YFSETQ in the germline V gene. The V and J ends lost 3 bases and 1 base respectively, with 13 bases between them. CDR3 length: 15 amino acids. CDR3 nucleotide sequence: TGCGCCAGCAGCTCCCAAACCGACGGGAACACTGAAGCTTTCTTT. Translating it yields CASSSQTDGNTEAFF.

In DNA form, the CDR3 reads TGTGCCAGCAGCTTAGGACCCACTGGGGAGCAGTACTTC. Protein sequence: CASSLGPTGEQYF. J is TRBJ2-7 and V is TRBV7-2; no reliable D call. V lost 1 base and J 7 bases, leaving 11 bases between the germline ends. This CDR3 has 13 residues. CDR1 SGHTA and CDR2 FQGNSA come from the germline V gene.

V is TRBV5-1 and J is TRBJ1-1, with D unclear. Germline assignment: CDR1 SGHRS and CDR2 YFSETQ. The CDR3 contains 16 residues. The V end was cut by 4 bases, the J end by 1 base, with 17 bases between. CDR3: CASSPMGGRSNTEAFF. CDR3 in DNA: TGCGCCAGCAGCCCCATGGGAGGGCGGTCGAACACTGAAGCTTTCTTT.

The rearrangement joins TRBV7-6 to TRBJ1-1; possible D gene TRBD1, 6 bases. The length of the CDR3 is 13 residues. From germline, CDR1 is SGHVS and CDR2 FNYEAQ. Trimming left V 1 base short and J 7 bases short, with 10 bases between. DNA for the CDR3: TGTGCCAGCAGCTTAGAGGACAGATTTGAAGCTTTCTTT. Its translation is CASSLEDRFEAFF. Supplemented by reference TRBV7-6 and TRBJ1-1, the full variable domain reads GAGVSQSPRYKVTKRGQDVALRCDPISGHVSLYWYRQALGQGPEFLTYFNYEAQQDKSGLPNDRFSAERPEGSISTLTIQRTEQRDSAMYRCASSLEDRFEAFFGQGTRLTVV.

J is TRBJ1-2 and V is TRBV27; no reliable D call. The germline gives CDR1 MNHEY, CDR2 SMNVEV (reference sequence). Between the trimmed V and J ends, which lost 3 bases and 4 bases, there was a span of 15 bases. CDR3 size: 15 residues. The CDR3, as DNA: TGTGCCAGCAGTTTTTCGGGGATTCGGGGCTATGGCTACACCTTC. Protein: CASSFSGIRGYGYTF.

This clone has a single count. This chain joins TRBV5-1 and TRBJ1-2; TRBD1 is a possible D gene (5 bases). CDR3 size: 16 residues. Germline assignment: CDR1 SGHRS and CDR2 YFSETQ. The ends were cut back, 0 bases at V and 8 bases at J, with 20 bases in the middle. Here the CDR3 reads CASSLGDSKARGGYTF. In DNA, the CDR3 is TGCGCCAGCAGCTTGGGGGACTCCAAGGCGAGGGGAGGCTACACCTTC.

The chain uses TRBV30 and TRBJ2-2; D may be TRBD1 (5 bases). Trimming cost V 3 bases and J 1 base, with 6 bases left between them. Germline CDR1 GTSNPN, CDR2 SVGIG (reference sequence). This CDR3 has 13 amino acids. The CDR3 sequence: CAWRGQNTGELFF. The CDR3, as DNA: TGTGCCTGGAGGGGGCAGAACACCGGGGAGCTGTTTTTT. Variable domain in full (rest from reference TRBV30 and TRBJ2-2): SQTIHQWPATLVQPVGSPLSLECTVEGTSNPNLYWYRQAAGRGLQLLFYSVGIGQISSEVPQNLSASRPQDRQFILSSKKLLLSDSGFYLCAWRGQNTGELFFGEGSRLTVL.

V is TRBV30 and J is TRBJ1-1, with D uncertain. CDR1 and CDR2 from the germline V gene are GTSNPN and SVGIG (reference sequence). The CDR3 covers 16 residues. Trimming removed 0 bases at V and 1 base at J, with 15 bases between. The CDR3 loop reads CAWSVRGGWGNTEAFF. CDR3 sequence (DNA): TGTGCCTGGAGTGTACGCGGAGGTTGGGGGAACACTGAAGCTTTCTTT. Drawing the rest from reference TRBV30 and TRBJ1-1, the complete variable domain is SQTIHQWPATLVQPVGSPLSLECTVEGTSNPNLYWYRQAAGRGLQLLFYSVGIGQISSEVPQNLSASRPQDRQFILSSKKLLLSDSGFYLCAWSVRGGWGNTEAFFGQGTRLTVV.

V is TRBV27 and J is TRBJ2-2; 8 bases are a match to TRBD2. In germline, CDR1 is MNHEY, CDR2 SMNVEV (reference sequence). The length of the CDR3 is 16 residues. V lost 6 bases and J lost 3; bases outside the gene matches: 9. CDR3 in DNA: TGTGCCAGCAGACCCGGGACTAGACGCTACACCGGGGAGCTGTTTTTT. This encodes CASRPGTRRYTGELFF.

This clone was counted a single time. The V and J genes are TRBV4-1 and TRBJ2-7; the D gene is possibly TRBD1 (6 bases). Deletions cut 3 bases from V and 6 bases from J, with 6 bases between. Germline V gives CDR1 MGHRA, CDR2 YSYEKL. The CDR3 extends over 11 amino acids. The CDR3 is CASSHRGEQYF. The DNA for the CDR3 is TGCGCCAGCAGCCACAGGGGCGAGCAGTACTTC.

V and J are TRBV30 and TRBJ2-5; D gene ambiguous. The CDR3 has 14 residues. Per germline, CDR1 GTSNPN and CDR2 SVGIG (reference sequence). V was pared by 6 bases and J by 1 base, with 15 bases between. CDR3 sequence reads: CACLPAASQETQYF. CDR3 in DNA: TGTGCCTGCCTTCCGGCGGCTAGCCAAGAGACCCAGTACTTC.

The count of this clone is one. The rearrangement links TRBV27 to TRBJ1-5; D remains ambiguous. This CDR3 is 14 amino acids long. Trimming cost V 6 bases and J 4 bases, with 13 bases left between them. Germline V gene sequence: CDR1 MNHEY, CDR2 SMNVEV (reference sequence). CDR3: CASSLGRNNQPQHF. In nucleotides, the CDR3 is TGTGCCAGCAGCCTCGGACGGAATAATCAGCCCCAGCATTTT.

This chain links TRBV19 with TRBJ1-2; 9 bases agree with TRBD1. The CDR3 totals 15 residues. Germline V gene lookup returns CDR1 LNHDA and CDR2 SQIVND (reference sequence). V trimming: 4 bases; J trimming: 3 bases; junction bases outside the gene matches: 6. CDR3 residues: CASSTGTGLYYGYTF. The CDR3 nucleotides read TGTGCCAGTAGTACCGGGACAGGGTTGTACTATGGCTACACCTTC.

The chain combines TRBV18 with TRBJ2-7; D assignment may be TRBD1 or TRBD2 (5 bases each). Germline CDR1 KGHSH, CDR2 LQKENI. The CDR3 is made up of 15 amino acids. Deletions cut 4 bases from V and 2 bases from J, with 15 bases between. The DNA of the CDR3 is TGTGCCAGCTCACGAGGGGCGGCTGACCCCTACGAGCAGTACTTC. Translated, it gives CASSRGAADPYEQYF. The full variable domain, with the rest looked up from reference TRBV18 and TRBJ2-7, is NAGVMQNPRHLVRRRGQEARLRCSPMKGHSHVYWYRQLPEEGLKFMVYLQKENIIDESGMPKERFSAEFPKEGPSILRIQQVVRGDSAAYFCASSRGAADPYEQYFGPGTRLTVT.

V is TRBV13 and J is TRBJ2-3, with TRBD2 matching 10 bases. CDR1 and CDR2 (germline): PRHDT, FYEKMQ (reference sequence). The junction had 7 bases not matched to a gene; V was cut back by 5 bases and J by 2 bases. CDR3 length equals 16 residues. The CDR3 loop is CASSPTGTSDTDTQYF. CDR3 bases: TGTGCCAGCAGCCCCACCGGGACTAGCGACACAGATACGCAGTATTTT.

The CDR3 DNA reads TGTGCCAGTTCCGCGACGGGGGGAAACACCATATATTTT. This gives the protein CASSATGGNTIYF. The V and J genes are TRBV19 and TRBJ1-3; D gene unclear. The CDR3 extends over 13 amino acids. CDR1 is LNHDA, CDR2 SQIVND, per germline (reference sequence). The ends were cut back, 8 bases at V and 4 bases at J, with 12 bases in the middle.

The chain links TRBV2 to TRBJ1-5; D is ambiguous. Trimming shortened V by 0 bases and J by 0 bases, and 9 bases separated the two germline ends. CDR3 length: 16 amino acids. Germline loops: CDR1 SNHLY, CDR2 FYNNEI. The CDR3 DNA reads TGTGCCAGCAGTGAAGCAAACTGGGATAGCAATCAGCCCCAGCATTTT. Residues: CASSEANWDSNQPQHF.

The V and J genes are TRBV10-1 and TRBJ1-4; possibly TRBD1 for D (6 bases). Trimming stripped 1 base from V and 8 bases from J, with 20 bases between. Germline CDR1 reads WNHNN; CDR2 reads SYGVQD (reference sequence). This CDR3 spans 17 amino acids. CDR3 loop: CASSELGAEEGKEKLFF. The CDR3 nucleotides are TGCGCCAGCAGTGAGTTGGGGGCCGAGGAAGGGAAAGAAAAACTGTTTTTT.

This clone has just one count. V and J are TRBV5-6 and TRBJ2-7, with D tentatively TRBD2 (6 bases). From germline, CDR1 is SGHDT and CDR2 YYEEEE. The CDR3 length is 14 residues. Trimming removed 2 bases from V and 9 bases from J, with 18 bases in between. The CDR3 protein is CASSFDGTRRGQYF. CDR3 coding DNA: TGTGCCAGCAGCTTTGACGGGACCAGGAGGGGGCAGTACTTC.

The gene calls are TRBV7-2 and TRBJ2-7; 7 bases are shared with TRBD2. The CDR3 is made up of 14 amino acids. With V trimmed by 1 base and J by 2 bases, 2 bases remained unmatched. Germline-derived CDR1 and CDR2 are SGHTA and FQGNSA. The CDR3 reads CASSLGGGAYEQYF. The CDR3 nucleotides are TGTGCCAGCAGCTTAGGGGGGGGAGCCTACGAGCAGTACTTC.

This clone has a single count. V usage is TRBV30 and J usage is TRBJ1-1, with D possibly TRBD1 on 5 matching bases. CDR3 length: 16 amino acids. Trimming left V 3 bases short and J 0 bases short, with 17 bases between. CDR1 is GTSNPN and CDR2 is SVGIG in the germline V gene (reference sequence). CDR3 bases: TGTGCCTGGAGGGCGCCGGGGAGGGGAATGAACACTGAAGCTTTCTTT. Translated: CAWRAPGRGMNTEAFF.

This clone was counted once. The V and J genes are TRBV2 and TRBJ2-3; no firm D call. The V end lost 5 bases, the J end lost 2 bases, and 5 bases lay between the germline ends. The CDR3 contains 12 residues. The germline gives CDR1 SNHLY, CDR2 FYNNEI. The CDR3 sequence: CASSRHTDTQYF. The CDR3 DNA sequence: TGTGCCAGCAGTCGTCACACAGATACGCAGTATTTT.

The CDR3 is CASSWGGLASNEQFF. In DNA, the CDR3 is TGCGCCAGCAGCTGGGGGGGACTAGCTTCGAATGAGCAGTTCTTC. The genes are TRBV5-1 and TRBJ2-1; 9 bases are shared with TRBD2. The germline CDR1 and CDR2 sequences are SGHRS and YFSETQ. V shed 3 bases and J 7 bases; nucleotides not matched to a gene: 8. The CDR3 is 15 residues long. The variable domain in full, completed from reference TRBV5-1 and TRBJ2-1, reads KAGVTQTPRYLIKTRGQQVTLSCSPISGHRSVSWYQQTPGQGLQFLFEYFSETQRNKGNFPGRFSGRQFSNSRSEMNVSTLELGDSALYLCASSWGGLASNEQFFGPGTRLTVL.

This chain connects TRBV21-1 to TRBJ1-4; the table's D call, TRBD1, has no DNA check behind it. TRBV21-1 is a recognized pseudogene. This CDR3 is built from 14 residues. The DNA of the CDR3 is TGTGCCAGCAATTCAGGGGAACCCAATGAAAAACTGTTTTTT. As protein: CASNSGEPNEKLFF.

The V gene is TRBV9, the J gene TRBJ1-2; D is perhaps TRBD1 (5 bases). Germline CDR1 is SGDLS and CDR2 is YYNGEE. The ends were cut back, 4 bases at V and 4 bases at J, with 17 bases in the middle. CDR3 length equals 15 residues. In DNA form, the CDR3 reads TGTGCCAGCAGCCCAAGTGGGGCTACACCCTATGGCTACACCTTC. Amino acid sequence: CASSPSGATPYGYTF.

V usage is TRBV6-1 and J usage is TRBJ2-7; possibly TRBD1 for D (6 bases). Trimming removed 8 bases at V and 0 bases at J, with 11 bases between. CDR1 is MNHNS and CDR2 is SASEGT in the germline V gene. The CDR3 runs 13 residues. CDR3 coding DNA: TGTGCCAGCGGCGTAGGGGGCTCCTACGAGCAGTACTTC. Its translation is CASGVGGSYEQYF.

The chain has TRBV7-2 and TRBJ1-2, with D tentatively TRBD1 (5 bases). V was trimmed by 1 base and J by 8 bases, leaving 17 bases between them. The V gene's germline CDR1 is SGHTA and CDR2 FQGNSA. This CDR3 region has 15 residues. CDR3 sequence (DNA): TGTGCCAGCAGCTTAGAGGCAGGGAGGATTAGGGGCTACACCTTC. Amino acids: CASSLEAGRIRGYTF.